The sample holds one count of the clone carrying this TCR beta chain. Its antigen is not known. The assay was immunoSEQ multiplex PCR, and TCRdb's table has in-frame clones only and misses some. This sample has some 98,000 clones, with 82% found just once. Germline V gene lookup returns CDR1 SGHRS and CDR2 YFSETQ. This CDR3 contains 14 residues. V lost 0 bases and J 15 bases, leaving 19 bases between the germline ends. Chemo-refractory metastatic non-small-cell lung cancer patients were treated with focal radiation plus CTLA-4 blockade with ipilimumab. The source of the sample is a study of radiotherapy plus CTLA-4 blockade in lung cancer. General study findings and limits: After treatment with radiotherapy plus ipilimumab, TCR clones that came from the tumor expanded in blood.

This TCR was sampled from a human donor with non-small cell lung cancer who had a partial response to radiotherapy plus ipilimumab. The input for sequencing was peripheral blood, taken from a patient treated with radiotherapy plus ipilimumab. This rearrangement joins TRBV5-1 to TRBJ2-1; D perhaps matches TRBD2 (6 bases). DNA for the CDR3: TGCGCCAGCAGCTTGGCCAGGACTAACCCCCTTTGGTTCTTC. Amino acids: CASSLARTNPLWFF.